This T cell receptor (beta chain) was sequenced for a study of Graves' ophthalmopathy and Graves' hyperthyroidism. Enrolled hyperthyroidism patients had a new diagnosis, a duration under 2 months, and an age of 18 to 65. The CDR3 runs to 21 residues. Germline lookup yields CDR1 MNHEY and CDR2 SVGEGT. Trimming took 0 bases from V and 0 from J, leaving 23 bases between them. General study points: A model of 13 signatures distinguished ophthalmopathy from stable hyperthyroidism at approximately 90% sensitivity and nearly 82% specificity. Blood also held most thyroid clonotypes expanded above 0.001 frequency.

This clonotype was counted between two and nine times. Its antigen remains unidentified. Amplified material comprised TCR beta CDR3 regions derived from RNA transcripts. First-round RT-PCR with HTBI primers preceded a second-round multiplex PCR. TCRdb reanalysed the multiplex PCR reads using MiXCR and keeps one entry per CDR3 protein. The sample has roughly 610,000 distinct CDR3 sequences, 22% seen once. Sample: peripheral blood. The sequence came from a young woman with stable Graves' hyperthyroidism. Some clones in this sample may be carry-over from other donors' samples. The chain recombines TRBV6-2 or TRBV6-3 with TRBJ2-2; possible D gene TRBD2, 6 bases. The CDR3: CASSYSFMNWAGTTNTGELFF. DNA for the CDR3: TGTGCCAGCAGTTACTCGTTTATGAATTGGGCGGGAACTACGAACACCGGGGAGCTGTTTTTT.